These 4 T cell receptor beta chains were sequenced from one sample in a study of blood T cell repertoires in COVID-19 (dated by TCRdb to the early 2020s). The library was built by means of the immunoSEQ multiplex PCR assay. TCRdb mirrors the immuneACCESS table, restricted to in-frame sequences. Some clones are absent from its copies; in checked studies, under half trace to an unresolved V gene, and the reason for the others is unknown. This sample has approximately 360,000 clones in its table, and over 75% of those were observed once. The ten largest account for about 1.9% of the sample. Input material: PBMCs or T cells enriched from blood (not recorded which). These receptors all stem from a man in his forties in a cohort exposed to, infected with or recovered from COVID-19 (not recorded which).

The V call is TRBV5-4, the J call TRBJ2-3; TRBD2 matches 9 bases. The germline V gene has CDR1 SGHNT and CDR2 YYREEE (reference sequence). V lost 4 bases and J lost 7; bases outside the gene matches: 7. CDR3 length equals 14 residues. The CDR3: CASSEGLALNTQYF. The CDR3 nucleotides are TGTGCCAGCAGCGAGGGACTAGCTTTAAATACGCAGTATTTT. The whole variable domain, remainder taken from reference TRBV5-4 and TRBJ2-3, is ETGVTQSPTHLIKTRGQQVTLRCSSQSGHNTVSWYQQALGQGPQFIFQYYREEENGRGNFPPRFSGLQFPNYSSELNVNALELDDSALYLCASSEGLALNTQYFGPGTRLTVL.

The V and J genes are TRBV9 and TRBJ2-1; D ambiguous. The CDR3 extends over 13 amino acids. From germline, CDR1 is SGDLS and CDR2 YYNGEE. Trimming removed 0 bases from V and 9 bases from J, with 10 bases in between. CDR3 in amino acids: CASSVESSSEQFF. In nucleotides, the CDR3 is TGTGCCAGCAGCGTAGAAAGTTCCAGTGAGCAGTTCTTC.

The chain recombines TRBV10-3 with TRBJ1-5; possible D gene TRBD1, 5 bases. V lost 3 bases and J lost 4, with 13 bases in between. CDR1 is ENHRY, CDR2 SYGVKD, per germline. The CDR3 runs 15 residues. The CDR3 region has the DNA TGTGCCATCAGTGAAGGGGCAGGAAGAAATCAGCCCCAGCATTTT. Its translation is CAISEGAGRNQPQHF.

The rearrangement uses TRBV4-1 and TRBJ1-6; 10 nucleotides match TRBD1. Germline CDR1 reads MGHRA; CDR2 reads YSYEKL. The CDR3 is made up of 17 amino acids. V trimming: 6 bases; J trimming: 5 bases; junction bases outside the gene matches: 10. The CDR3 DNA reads TGCGCCAGCAGGCCGAGACAGGGGGCCGACCATAATTCACCCCTCCACTTT. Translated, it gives CASRPRQGADHNSPLHF.